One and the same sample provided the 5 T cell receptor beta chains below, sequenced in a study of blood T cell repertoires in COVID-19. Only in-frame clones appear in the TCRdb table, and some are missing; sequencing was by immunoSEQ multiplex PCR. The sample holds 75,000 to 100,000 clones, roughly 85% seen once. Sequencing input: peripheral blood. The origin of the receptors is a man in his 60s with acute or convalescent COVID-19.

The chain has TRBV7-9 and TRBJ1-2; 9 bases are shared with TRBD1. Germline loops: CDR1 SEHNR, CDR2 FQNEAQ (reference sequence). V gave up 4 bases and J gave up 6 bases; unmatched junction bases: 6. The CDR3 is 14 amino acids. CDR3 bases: TGTGCCAGCAGCTCAACAGGGGGCCAGGATGGCTACACCTTC. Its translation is CASSSTGGQDGYTF.

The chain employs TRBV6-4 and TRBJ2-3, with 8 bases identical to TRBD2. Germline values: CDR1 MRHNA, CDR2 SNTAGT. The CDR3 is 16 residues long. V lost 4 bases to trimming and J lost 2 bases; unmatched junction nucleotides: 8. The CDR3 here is CASSASSGSYTDTQYF. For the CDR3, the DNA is TGTGCCAGCAGTGCGTCTAGCGGGTCCTACACAGATACGCAGTATTTT.

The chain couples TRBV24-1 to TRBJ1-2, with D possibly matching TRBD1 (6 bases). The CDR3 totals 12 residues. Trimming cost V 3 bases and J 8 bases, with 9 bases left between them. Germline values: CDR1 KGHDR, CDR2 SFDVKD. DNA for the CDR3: TGTGCCACCAGTGATCTGAGGGGGGGCTACACCTTC. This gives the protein CATSDLRGGYTF.

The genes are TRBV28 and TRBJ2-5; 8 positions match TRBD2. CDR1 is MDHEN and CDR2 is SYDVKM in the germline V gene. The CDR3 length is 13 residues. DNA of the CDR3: TGTGCGGAACGTCGGGGGGGGTCCGAGACCCAGTACTTC. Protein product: CAERRGGSETQYF. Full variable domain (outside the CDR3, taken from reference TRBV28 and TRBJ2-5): DVKVTQSSRYLVKRTGEKVFLECVQDMDHENMFWYRQDPGLGLRLIYFSYDVKMKEKGDIPEGYSVSREKKERFSLILESASTNQTSMYLCAERRGGSETQYFGPGTRLLVL.

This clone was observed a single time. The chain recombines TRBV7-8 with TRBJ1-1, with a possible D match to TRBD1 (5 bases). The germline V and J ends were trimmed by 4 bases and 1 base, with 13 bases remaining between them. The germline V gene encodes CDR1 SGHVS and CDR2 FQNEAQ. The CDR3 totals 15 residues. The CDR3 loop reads CASSYGGIGNTEAFF. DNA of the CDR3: TGTGCCAGCAGCTACGGGGGGATTGGGAACACTGAAGCTTTCTTT.